There are many counts of the clone carrying this T cell receptor (beta chain). Its antigen is as yet unknown. The library gave individual cDNA molecules unique molecular identifiers. Source study methods: The number of TCRs in each sample had a median of approximately 99,000 and spanned about 23,224 to 700,000. TCRdb reanalysed the 5' RACE reads using MiXCR and keeps one entry per CDR3 protein. For this entry, the V and J calls and clone size follow TCRdb and not the study's own pipeline. The table shows about 81,000 distinct CDR3 sequences, with roughly 8.4% occurring only once. The sample originates from a study of human T cells and chemical hapten exposure. On the study more broadly: Yields of TCR per sample differed, chiefly owing to small differences in pooled library volume. Findings of the study overall: There was no change with DPC sensitization in TCRs above 1 in 1000 frequency.

Whole blood that had not been fractionated was the source of extracted total RNA. Germline V gives CDR1 MGHDK, CDR2 SYGVNS. With 3 bases removed from V and 2 bases from J, the gap between germline ends came to 7 bases. The CDR3 extends over 13 amino acids. This rearrangement joins TRBV25-1 to TRBJ2-5; TRBD1 is a possible D gene (6 bases). The clonotype comes from a male donor in good health. CDR3 protein: CASSDGQQETQYF. CDR3 DNA: TGTGCCAGCAGTGATGGACAGCAAGAGACCCAGTACTTC.